A selection of T cell receptor beta chains follows, all from one sample in a study of cytomegalovirus exposure and HLA in healthy donors. Measured with immunoSEQ multiplex PCR; TCRdb has only the in-frame clones, and not every one. The sample includes around 120,000 clones, roughly 80% of them seen just once. Sequenced input: PBMCs. The receptors shown here come from a female donor in good health and CMV-seropositive. CDR3s include the opening cysteine and the closing phenylalanine or tryptophan. Each record gives: D gene, clone size, V gene, J gene, CDR3 DNA, CDR3 protein. A D gene is named only where the DNA matches it firmly. Not all rows give a size; the values are once, few, many and, for expanded clones, a class.

D gene: -
clone size: -
V gene: TRBV30
J gene: TRBJ1-2
CDR3 DNA: TGTGCCTGGAGATCAGGGCAGGGCTACACCTTC
CDR3 protein: CAWRSGQGYTF

D gene: -
clone size: -
V gene: TRBV7-8
J gene: TRBJ1-1
CDR3 DNA: TGTGCCAGCAGCTTACTGGGCCCAGCTTTCTTT
CDR3 protein: CASSLLGPAFF

D gene: -
clone size: -
V gene: TRBV4-2
J gene: TRBJ2-3
CDR3 DNA: TGTGCCAGCAGCCCCCGAGGCTTGGATACGCAGTATTTT
CDR3 protein: CASSPRGLDTQYF

D gene: -
clone size: -
V gene: TRBV28
J gene: TRBJ1-5
CDR3 DNA: TGTGCCAGCAGTTTAATGGCAGGGGAGACCAATCAGCCCCAGCATTTT
CDR3 protein: CASSLMAGETNQPQHF

D gene: TRBD1
clone size: -
V gene: TRBV28
J gene: TRBJ2-7
CDR3 DNA: TGTGCCAGCAGTAGACAGGGGGCTTACGAGCAGTACTTC
CDR3 protein: CASSRQGAYEQYF

D gene: -
clone size: -
V gene: TRBV6-5
J gene: TRBJ2-7
CDR3 DNA: TGTGCCAGCAGTTACTCGAAGGCGGGGAACTACGAGCAGTACTTC
CDR3 protein: CASSYSKAGNYEQYF

D gene: TRBD1
clone size: few
V gene: TRBV28
J gene: TRBJ1-3
CDR3 DNA: TGTGCCAGCAGTTCTCCGACAGGGGGAGGAAACACCATATATTTT
CDR3 protein: CASSSPTGGGNTIYF

D gene: TRBD1
clone size: -
V gene: TRBV27
J gene: TRBJ1-2
CDR3 DNA: TGTGCCAGCAGTTTAGAGGCAGGGGGCAACTATGGCTACACCTTC
CDR3 protein: CASSLEAGGNYGYTF

D gene: -
clone size: -
V gene: TRBV19
J gene: TRBJ2-3
CDR3 DNA: TGTGCCAGTAGTATGGTGGCAGGGAGCACAGATACGCAGTATTTT
CDR3 protein: CASSMVAGSTDTQYF

D gene: TRBD1
clone size: -
V gene: TRBV7-2
J gene: TRBJ2-7
CDR3 DNA: TGTGCCAGCAGCCACACCGGGACAGTCTACGAGCAGTACTTC
CDR3 protein: CASSHTGTVYEQYF

D gene: -
clone size: -
V gene: TRBV18
J gene: TRBJ1-1
CDR3 DNA: TGTGCCAGCTCACCACCGGCTCACACTGAAGCTTTCTTT
CDR3 protein: CASSPPAHTEAFF

D gene: TRBD1
clone size: -
V gene: TRBV9
J gene: TRBJ1-1
CDR3 DNA: TGTGCCAGCAGCCCTCCGACAGGGGTGGGCACTGAAGCTTTCTTT
CDR3 protein: CASSPPTGVGTEAFF

D gene: -
clone size: -
V gene: TRBV5-1
J gene: TRBJ2-2
CDR3 DNA: TGCGCCAGCACCTTCCAGGGTCCGAACACCGGGGAGCTGTTTTTT
CDR3 protein: CASTFQGPNTGELFF

D gene: -
clone size: -
V gene: TRBV20-1
J gene: TRBJ1-2
CDR3 DNA: TGCAGTGCTAGTACGGGGTATGGCTACACCTTC
CDR3 protein: CSASTGYGYTF

D gene: TRBD1
clone size: -
V gene: TRBV29-1
J gene: TRBJ2-2
CDR3 DNA: TGCAGCGTGGGGGGACAGGTCACCGGGGAGCTGTTTTTT
CDR3 protein: CSVGGQVTGELFF

D gene: -
clone size: -
V gene: TRBV27
J gene: TRBJ1-1
CDR3 DNA: TGTGCCAGCAGTAATTCAATCGGAGGCGAAGCTTTCTTT
CDR3 protein: CASSNSIGGEAFF

D gene: TRBD1
clone size: -
V gene: TRBV11-1
J gene: TRBJ1-2
CDR3 DNA: TGTGCCAGCAGCTTTTCTACAGGGGGCTCTGGCTACACCTTC
CDR3 protein: CASSFSTGGSGYTF

D gene: -
clone size: -
V gene: TRBV28
J gene: TRBJ1-2
CDR3 DNA: TGTGCCAGCAGTTTGGACGGGGGGCCTAACTATGGCTACACCTTC
CDR3 protein: CASSLDGGPNYGYTF

D gene: -
clone size: -
V gene: TRBV28
J gene: TRBJ2-7
CDR3 DNA: TGTGCCAGCAGCAAGATACTCAGGGGCCACCCCCTCTACGAGCAGTACTTC
CDR3 protein: CASSKILRGHPLYEQYF

D gene: TRBD2
clone size: once
V gene: TRBV5-1
J gene: TRBJ2-1
CDR3 DNA: TGCGCCAGCAGCTTTAACGCGGGGGGGCCAGGTTCCTACAATGAGCAGTTCTTC
CDR3 protein: CASSFNAGGPGSYNEQFF

D gene: -
clone size: -
V gene: TRBV5-5
J gene: TRBJ1-2
CDR3 DNA: TGTGCCAGCAGCTTGGAGCCGGGGAACTATGGCTACACCTTC
CDR3 protein: CASSLEPGNYGYTF

D gene: TRBD1
clone size: once
V gene: TRBV4-2
J gene: TRBJ1-5
CDR3 DNA: TGTGCCAGCAGCCAAGATTATCCAGGGGGCCTCCCCAATCAGCCCCAGCATTTT
CDR3 protein: CASSQDYPGGLPNQPQHF

D gene: TRBD1
clone size: few
V gene: TRBV7-2
J gene: TRBJ1-2
CDR3 DNA: TGTGCCAGCAGCTTAGACTCAGGGGGTACCTATGGCTACACCTTC
CDR3 protein: CASSLDSGGTYGYTF

D gene: -
clone size: -
V gene: TRBV19
J gene: TRBJ2-1
CDR3 DNA: TGTGCCAGTAGTACTTACTATTCCCGGGACTCCCGTGATGAGCAGTTCTTC
CDR3 protein: CASSTYYSRDSRDEQFF

D gene: -
clone size: -
V gene: TRBV28
J gene: TRBJ2-1
CDR3 DNA: TGTGCCAGCAGTCTCCGGACTTTAAATGAGCAGTTCTTC
CDR3 protein: CASSLRTLNEQFF

D gene: -
clone size: -
V gene: TRBV7-9
J gene: TRBJ1-1
CDR3 DNA: TGTGCCAGCAGCCCCGGCGGGGCCGGGAACACTGAAGCTTTCTTT
CDR3 protein: CASSPGGAGNTEAFF

D gene: -
clone size: -
V gene: TRBV6-6
J gene: TRBJ2-7
CDR3 DNA: TGTGCCAGCGCAAACGGGGGGCCTACCTCCTACGAGCAGTACTTC
CDR3 protein: CASANGGPTSYEQYF

D gene: TRBD1
clone size: -
V gene: TRBV18
J gene: TRBJ1-4
CDR3 DNA: TGTGCCAGCTCCCCTAACAGGGGAGAAAAACTGTTTTTT
CDR3 protein: CASSPNRGEKLFF

D gene: -
clone size: -
V gene: TRBV14
J gene: TRBJ2-1
CDR3 DNA: TGTGCCAGCAGCCAAGAATCGACAGTTTACAATGAGCAGTTCTTC
CDR3 protein: CASSQESTVYNEQFF

D gene: -
clone size: -
V gene: TRBV5-1
J gene: TRBJ1-1
CDR3 DNA: TGCGCCAGCAGCTTGACAGAGTACACTGAAGCTTTCTTT
CDR3 protein: CASSLTEYTEAFF

D gene: TRBD2
clone size: -
V gene: TRBV30
J gene: TRBJ2-5
CDR3 DNA: TGTGCCTGGAGTTACGGGACTAGCGGTGAGACCCAGTACTTC
CDR3 protein: CAWSYGTSGETQYF

D gene: -
clone size: -
V gene: TRBV27
J gene: TRBJ1-5
CDR3 DNA: TGTGCCAGCAGTTTAGGAGGGATCGGTCAGCCCCAGCATTTT
CDR3 protein: CASSLGGIGQPQHF

D gene: -
clone size: -
V gene: TRBV5-4
J gene: TRBJ1-2
CDR3 DNA: TGTGCCAGCAGCTTGAATCAGGGAAATTACTATGGCTACACCTTC
CDR3 protein: CASSLNQGNYYGYTF

D gene: TRBD2
clone size: -
V gene: TRBV4-2
J gene: TRBJ2-1
CDR3 DNA: TGTGCCAGCAGCCAACAAAAACTAGCGGACAATGAGCAGTTCTTC
CDR3 protein: CASSQQKLADNEQFF

D gene: -
clone size: -
V gene: TRBV12-5
J gene: TRBJ2-2
CDR3 DNA: TGTGCTAGTGCCCTCTCCGGGACAACGAACACCGGGGAGCTGTTTTTT
CDR3 protein: CASALSGTTNTGELFF

D gene: TRBD1
clone size: -
V gene: TRBV29-1
J gene: TRBJ2-5
CDR3 DNA: TGCAGCGTGACCAGGGGGCAACGGGGAGAGACCCAGTACTTC
CDR3 protein: CSVTRGQRGETQYF

D gene: -
clone size: -
V gene: TRBV5-1
J gene: TRBJ2-5
CDR3 DNA: TGCGCCAGCAGCCCCCGGGGGGAGACCCAGTACTTC
CDR3 protein: CASSPRGETQYF

D gene: TRBD1
clone size: -
V gene: TRBV6-1
J gene: TRBJ2-1
CDR3 DNA: TGTGCCAGCAGGAGCAGACAGGGGGCTTATGAGCAGTTCTTC
CDR3 protein: CASRSRQGAYEQFF

D gene: -
clone size: few
V gene: TRBV5-8
J gene: TRBJ2-3
CDR3 DNA: TGTGCCAGCAGCTTGGTGAGGGCCCTCCAGTATTTT
CDR3 protein: CASSLVRALQYF

D gene: -
clone size: -
V gene: TRBV5-1
J gene: TRBJ1-2
CDR3 DNA: TGCGCCAGCAGCGGGGGGACCCTGATCCCCTATGGCTACACCTTC
CDR3 protein: CASSGGTLIPYGYTF

D gene: TRBD1
clone size: -
V gene: TRBV5-4
J gene: TRBJ1-1
CDR3 DNA: TGTGCCAGCAGCTTGGCAGGGGGCGGCACTGAAGCTTTCTTT
CDR3 protein: CASSLAGGGTEAFF

D gene: TRBD1
clone size: -
V gene: TRBV30
J gene: TRBJ1-2
CDR3 DNA: TGTGCCTGGTCCGGGACAGGGAACTATGGCTACACCTTC
CDR3 protein: CAWSGTGNYGYTF

D gene: -
clone size: -
V gene: TRBV6-5
J gene: TRBJ2-5
CDR3 DNA: TGTGCCAGCACATTCAGCGGCCAAGAGACCCAGTACTTC
CDR3 protein: CASTFSGQETQYF

D gene: -
clone size: -
V gene: TRBV9
J gene: TRBJ2-4
CDR3 DNA: TGTGCCAGCAGCGTCTCTTATATGGAGGGTCCCGACCGCCGGGAAAACATTCAGTACTTC
CDR3 protein: CASSVSYMEGPDRRENIQYF

D gene: TRBD1
clone size: -
V gene: TRBV18
J gene: TRBJ1-1
CDR3 DNA: TGTGCCAGCTCCCCGGGACAGCCGAACACTGAAGCTTTCTTT
CDR3 protein: CASSPGQPNTEAFF

D gene: TRBD2
clone size: -
V gene: TRBV6-5
J gene: TRBJ2-3
CDR3 DNA: TGTGCCAGCAGTTACTCAATTAGCGGGGGCACAGATACGCAGTATTTT
CDR3 protein: CASSYSISGGTDTQYF

D gene: -
clone size: -
V gene: TRBV4-3
J gene: TRBJ1-4
CDR3 DNA: TGCGCCAGCAGCCAAGAAGGGACAGAAAAACTGTTTTTT
CDR3 protein: CASSQEGTEKLFF

D gene: -
clone size: -
V gene: TRBV12-5
J gene: TRBJ2-5
CDR3 DNA: TGTGCTAGTTCTAGGGGGACGCAAGAGACCCAGTACTTC
CDR3 protein: CASSRGTQETQYF

D gene: -
clone size: -
V gene: TRBV7-3
J gene: TRBJ1-2
CDR3 DNA: TGTGCCAGCAGCTTAACGTCAGGGCTTGGGGTGCGTGGCTACACCTTC
CDR3 protein: CASSLTSGLGVRGYTF

D gene: TRBD1
clone size: -
V gene: TRBV6-5
J gene: TRBJ1-2
CDR3 DNA: TGTGCCAGCGGGGACAGGGATTTTCGCTACACCTTC
CDR3 protein: CASGDRDFRYTF

D gene: TRBD1
clone size: once
V gene: TRBV9
J gene: TRBJ2-2
CDR3 DNA: TGTGCCAGCAGCGTAGATCCAGGGGGCACCGGGGAGCTGTTTTTT
CDR3 protein: CASSVDPGGTGELFF

D gene: TRBD1
clone size: -
V gene: TRBV2
J gene: TRBJ1-1
CDR3 DNA: TGTGCCAGCAGTGGACAGGGGCGAATGAACACTGAAGCTTTCTTT
CDR3 protein: CASSGQGRMNTEAFF

D gene: TRBD1
clone size: -
V gene: TRBV7-9
J gene: TRBJ1-6
CDR3 DNA: TGTGCCAGCAGCCAGGGACAGGGGAATTCACCCCTCCACTTT
CDR3 protein: CASSQGQGNSPLHF

D gene: -
clone size: -
V gene: TRBV7-2
J gene: TRBJ2-7
CDR3 DNA: TGTGCCAGCAGTTCCAACTCCTACGAGCAGTACTTC
CDR3 protein: CASSSNSYEQYF

D gene: -
clone size: -
V gene: TRBV28
J gene: TRBJ1-1
CDR3 DNA: TGTGCCAGCAGTACAAGGAGGACTTATACTGAAGCTTTCTTT
CDR3 protein: CASSTRRTYTEAFF